A single T cell receptor (beta chain) is shown here with its context. What it binds is not known. This sample stems from a study of cytomegalovirus exposure and HLA in healthy donors. Overall study results and limits: Later analysis suggested most CMV-associated TCR beta chains were HLA-restricted. Cytomegalovirus association was assigned to approximately 160 TCR beta chains. Follow-up analysis later connected one missense variant in DCLRE1C with trimming of TCR beta V- and J-genes.

The CDR3 length is 15 residues. In germline, CDR1 is SNHLY, CDR2 FYNNEI. V was pared by 5 bases and J by 6 bases, with 10 bases of the junction left unmatched. PCR employed 60 Vbeta and 13 Jbeta primers. Measured with immunoSEQ multiplex PCR; TCRdb has only the in-frame clones, and not every one. The sample consists of 240,000 or so clones, approximately 80% of them appearing once. V usage is TRBV2 and J usage is TRBJ2-1, with 7 bases aligning to TRBD2. This clonotype was obtained from an older woman in good health and CMV-seropositive. Source material: PBMCs. CDR3 region: CASSLLRWGGNEQFF. The CDR3 nucleotides are TGTGCCAGCAGTCTCCTCAGGTGGGGGGGCAATGAGCAGTTCTTC. The whole variable domain, remainder taken from reference TRBV2 and TRBJ2-1, is EPEVTQTPSHQVTQMGQEVILRCVPISNHLYFYWYRQILGQKVEFLVSFYNNEISEKSEIFDDQFSVERPDGSNFTLKIRSTKLEDSAMYFCASSLLRWGGNEQFFGPGTRLTVL.